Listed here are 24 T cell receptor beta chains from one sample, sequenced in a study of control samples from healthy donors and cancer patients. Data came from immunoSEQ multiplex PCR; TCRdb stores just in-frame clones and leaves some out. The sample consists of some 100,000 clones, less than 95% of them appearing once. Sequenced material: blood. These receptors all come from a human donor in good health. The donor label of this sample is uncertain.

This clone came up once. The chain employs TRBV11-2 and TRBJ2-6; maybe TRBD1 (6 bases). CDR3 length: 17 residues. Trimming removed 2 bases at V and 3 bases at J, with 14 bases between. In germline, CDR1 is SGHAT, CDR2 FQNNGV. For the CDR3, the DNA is TGTGCCAGCAGCTTAAGAGCAGGGGTGGTTGGGGCCAACGTCCTGACTTTC. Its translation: CASSLRAGVVGANVLTF. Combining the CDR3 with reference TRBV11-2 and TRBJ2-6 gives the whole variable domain EAGVAQSPRYKIIEKRQSVAFWCNPISGHATLYWYQQILGQGPKLLIQFQNNGVVDDSQLPKDRFSAERLKGVDSTLKIQPAKLEDSAVYLCASSLRAGVVGANVLTFGAGSRLTVL.

For the CDR3, the DNA is TGTGCCAGCAGTACAGGGCCGCCCCCCACTGAAGCTTTCTTT. This gives the protein CASSTGPPPTEAFF. The V and J genes are TRBV2 and TRBJ1-1; D is possibly TRBD1 (6 bases). In germline, CDR1 is SNHLY, CDR2 FYNNEI. This CDR3 has 14 residues. V was cut by 5 bases and J by 4 bases, with 14 bases left in between. The variable domain in full, with the rest retrieved from reference TRBV2 and TRBJ1-1, is EPEVTQTPSHQVTQMGQEVILRCVPISNHLYFYWYRQILGQKVEFLVSFYNNEISEKSEIFDDQFSVERPDGSNFTLKIRSTKLEDSAMYFCASSTGPPPTEAFFGQGTRLTVV.

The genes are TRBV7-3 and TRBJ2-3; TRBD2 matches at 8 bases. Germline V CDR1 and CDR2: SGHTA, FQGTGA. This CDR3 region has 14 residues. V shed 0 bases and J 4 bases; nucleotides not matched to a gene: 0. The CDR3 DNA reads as TGTGCCAGCAGCTTAACAGCGGGGGCAGATACGCAGTATTTT. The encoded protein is CASSLTAGADTQYF.

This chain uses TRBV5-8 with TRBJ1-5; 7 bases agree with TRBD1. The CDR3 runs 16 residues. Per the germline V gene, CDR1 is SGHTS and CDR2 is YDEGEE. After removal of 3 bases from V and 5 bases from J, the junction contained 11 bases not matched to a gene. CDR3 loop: CASSYQDRLLYQPQHF. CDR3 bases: TGTGCCAGCAGCTATCAGGACAGGCTACTTTATCAGCCCCAGCATTTT.

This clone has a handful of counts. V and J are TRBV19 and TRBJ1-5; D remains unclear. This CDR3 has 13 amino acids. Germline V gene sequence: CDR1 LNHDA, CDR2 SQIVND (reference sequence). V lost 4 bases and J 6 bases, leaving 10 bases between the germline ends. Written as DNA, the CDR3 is TGTGCCAGTAGTACGTGGGCCAGTCAGCCCCAGCATTTT. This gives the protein CASSTWASQPQHF.

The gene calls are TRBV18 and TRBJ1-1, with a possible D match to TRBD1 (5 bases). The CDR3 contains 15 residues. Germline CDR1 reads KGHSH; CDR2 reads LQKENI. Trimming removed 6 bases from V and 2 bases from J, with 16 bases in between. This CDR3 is CASSLGTERNTEAFF. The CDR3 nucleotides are TGTGCCAGCTCTCTTGGGACCGAGCGTAACACTGAAGCTTTCTTT.

The CDR3 DNA follows: TGTGCCAGCAGACTACAGGGTGACTACGAGCAGTACTTC. It translates to CASRLQGDYEQYF. This chain links TRBV14 with TRBJ2-7; D perhaps matches TRBD1 (6 bases). Germline loops: CDR1 SGHDN, CDR2 FVKESK. V was clipped by 6 bases and J by 3 bases, with 12 bases between them. This CDR3 comprises 13 residues.

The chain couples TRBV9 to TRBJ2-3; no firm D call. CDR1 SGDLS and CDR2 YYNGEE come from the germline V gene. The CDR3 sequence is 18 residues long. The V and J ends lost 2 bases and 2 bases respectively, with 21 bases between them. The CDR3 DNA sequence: TGTGCCAGCAGCGTCTCAGGTTTAACCTCCTCACACACAGATACGCAGTATTTT. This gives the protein CASSVSGLTSSHTDTQYF.

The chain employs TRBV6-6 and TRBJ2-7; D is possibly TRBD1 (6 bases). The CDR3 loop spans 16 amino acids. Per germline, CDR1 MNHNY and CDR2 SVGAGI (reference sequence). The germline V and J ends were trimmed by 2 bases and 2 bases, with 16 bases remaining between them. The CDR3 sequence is CASSYPPRGNAYEQYF. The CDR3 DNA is TGTGCCAGCAGTTACCCCCCCAGGGGCAACGCCTACGAGCAGTACTTC.

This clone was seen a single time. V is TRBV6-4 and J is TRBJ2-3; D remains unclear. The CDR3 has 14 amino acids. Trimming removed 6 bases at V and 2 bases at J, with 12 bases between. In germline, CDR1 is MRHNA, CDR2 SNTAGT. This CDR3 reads CASSPNPDTDTQYF. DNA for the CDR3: TGTGCCAGCAGCCCGAACCCTGACACAGATACGCAGTATTTT.

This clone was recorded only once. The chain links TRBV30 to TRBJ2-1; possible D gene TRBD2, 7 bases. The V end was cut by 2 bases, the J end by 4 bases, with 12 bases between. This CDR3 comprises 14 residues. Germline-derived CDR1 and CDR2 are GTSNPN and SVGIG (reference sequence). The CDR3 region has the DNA TGTGCCTGGAGTCGGGGGGCTACATACAATGAGCAGTTCTTC. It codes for CAWSRGATYNEQFF. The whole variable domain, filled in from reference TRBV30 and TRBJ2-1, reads SQTIHQWPATLVQPVGSPLSLECTVEGTSNPNLYWYRQAAGRGLQLLFYSVGIGQISSEVPQNLSASRPQDRQFILSSKKLLLSDSGFYLCAWSRGATYNEQFFGPGTRLTVL.

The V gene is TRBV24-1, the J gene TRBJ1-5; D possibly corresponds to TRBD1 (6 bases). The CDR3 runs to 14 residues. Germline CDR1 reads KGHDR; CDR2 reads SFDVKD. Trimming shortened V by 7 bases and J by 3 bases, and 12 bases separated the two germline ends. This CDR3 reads CATRGAGNNQPQHF. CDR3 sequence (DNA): TGTGCCACCAGGGGGGCAGGGAACAATCAGCCCCAGCATTTT.

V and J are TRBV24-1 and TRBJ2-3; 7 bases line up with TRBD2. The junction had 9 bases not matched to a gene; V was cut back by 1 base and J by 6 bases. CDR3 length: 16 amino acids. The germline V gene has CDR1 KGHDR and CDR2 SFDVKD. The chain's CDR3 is CATSDFRRGNEDTQYF. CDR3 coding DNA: TGTGCCACCAGTGATTTCCGGCGGGGGAATGAGGATACGCAGTATTTT.

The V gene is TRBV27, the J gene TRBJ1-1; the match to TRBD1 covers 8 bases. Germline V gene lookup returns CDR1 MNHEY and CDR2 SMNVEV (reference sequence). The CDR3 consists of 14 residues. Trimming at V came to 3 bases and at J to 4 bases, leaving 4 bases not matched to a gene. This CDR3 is CASSFHRGSTEAFF. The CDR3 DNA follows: TGTGCCAGCAGTTTTCACAGGGGGAGCACTGAAGCTTTCTTT.

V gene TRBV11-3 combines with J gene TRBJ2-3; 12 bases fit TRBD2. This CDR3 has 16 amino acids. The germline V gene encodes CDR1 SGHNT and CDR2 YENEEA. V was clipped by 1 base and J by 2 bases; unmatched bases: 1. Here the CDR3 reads CASSLGLAGDTDTQYF. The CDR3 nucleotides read TGTGCCAGCAGCTTAGGACTAGCGGGGGACACAGATACGCAGTATTTT. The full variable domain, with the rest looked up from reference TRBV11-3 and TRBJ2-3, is EAGVVQSPRYKIIEKKQPVAFWCNPISGHNTLYWYLQNLGQGPELLIRYENEEAVDDSQLPKDRFSAERLKGVDSTLKIQPAELGDSAVYLCASSLGLAGDTDTQYFGPGTRLTVL.

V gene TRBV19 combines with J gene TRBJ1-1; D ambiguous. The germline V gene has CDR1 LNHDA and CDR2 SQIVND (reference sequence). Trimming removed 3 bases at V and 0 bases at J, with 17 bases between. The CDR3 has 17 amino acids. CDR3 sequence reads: CASSMVSINRVNTEAFF. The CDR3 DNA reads TGTGCCAGTAGTATGGTTTCTATAAATAGGGTGAACACTGAAGCTTTCTTT.

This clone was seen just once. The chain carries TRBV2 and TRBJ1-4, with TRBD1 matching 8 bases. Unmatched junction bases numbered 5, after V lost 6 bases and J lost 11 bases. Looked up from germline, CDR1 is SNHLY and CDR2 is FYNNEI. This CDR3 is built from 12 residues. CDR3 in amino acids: CASRFDRGKLFF. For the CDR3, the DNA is TGTGCCAGCAGATTCGACAGGGGTAAACTGTTTTTT.

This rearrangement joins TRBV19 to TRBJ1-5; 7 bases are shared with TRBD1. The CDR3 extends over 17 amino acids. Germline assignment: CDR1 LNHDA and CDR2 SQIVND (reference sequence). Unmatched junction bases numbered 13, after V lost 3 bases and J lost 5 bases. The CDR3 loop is CASSMGRGGTNHQPQHF. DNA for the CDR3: TGTGCCAGTAGTATGGGCCGAGGGGGCACAAATCATCAGCCCCAGCATTTT.

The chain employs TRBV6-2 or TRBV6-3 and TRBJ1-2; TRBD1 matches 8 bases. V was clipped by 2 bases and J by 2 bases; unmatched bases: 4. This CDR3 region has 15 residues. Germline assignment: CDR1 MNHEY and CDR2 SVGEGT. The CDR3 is CASSYSWTGNYGYTF. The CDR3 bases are TGTGCCAGCAGTTACAGCTGGACAGGGAACTATGGCTACACCTTC.

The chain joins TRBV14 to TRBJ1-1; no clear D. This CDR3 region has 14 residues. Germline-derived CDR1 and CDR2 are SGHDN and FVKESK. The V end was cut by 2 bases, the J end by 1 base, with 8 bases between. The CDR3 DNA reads TGTGCCAGCAGCCAACGGTACCGGAACACTGAAGCTTTCTTT. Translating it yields CASSQRYRNTEAFF.

CDR3 DNA sequence: TGTGCCAGCAACAGGGGCCATCAGCCCCAGCATTTT. It encodes CASNRGHQPQHF. The chain has TRBV12-3 or TRBV12-4 and TRBJ1-5; 7 bases are shared with TRBD1. The length of the CDR3 is 12 residues. J lost 5 bases, V lost 7 bases, and 2 bases had no gene match.

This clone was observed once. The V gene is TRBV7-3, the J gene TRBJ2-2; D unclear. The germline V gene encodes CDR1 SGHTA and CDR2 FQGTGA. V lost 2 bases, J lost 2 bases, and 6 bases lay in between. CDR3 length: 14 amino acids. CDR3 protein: CASSLDVNTGELFF. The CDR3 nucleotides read TGTGCCAGCAGCTTAGACGTAAACACCGGGGAGCTGTTTTTT.

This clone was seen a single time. DNA of the CDR3: TGTGCCAGCCGCCTATTGAGCTCTGGAAACACCATATATTTT. This sequence encodes CASRLLSSGNTIYF. This chain links TRBV27 with TRBJ1-3, with D unclear. The length of the CDR3 is 14 residues. The V end lost 8 bases, the J end lost 0 bases, and 11 bases lay between the germline ends. The germline V gene encodes CDR1 MNHEY and CDR2 SMNVEV (reference sequence).

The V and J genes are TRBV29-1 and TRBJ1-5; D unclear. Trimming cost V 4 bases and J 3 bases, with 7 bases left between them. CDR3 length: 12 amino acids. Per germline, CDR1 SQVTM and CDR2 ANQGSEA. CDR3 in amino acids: CSVGSYNQPQHF. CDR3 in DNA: TGCAGCGTTGGCAGTTACAATCAGCCCCAGCATTTT.